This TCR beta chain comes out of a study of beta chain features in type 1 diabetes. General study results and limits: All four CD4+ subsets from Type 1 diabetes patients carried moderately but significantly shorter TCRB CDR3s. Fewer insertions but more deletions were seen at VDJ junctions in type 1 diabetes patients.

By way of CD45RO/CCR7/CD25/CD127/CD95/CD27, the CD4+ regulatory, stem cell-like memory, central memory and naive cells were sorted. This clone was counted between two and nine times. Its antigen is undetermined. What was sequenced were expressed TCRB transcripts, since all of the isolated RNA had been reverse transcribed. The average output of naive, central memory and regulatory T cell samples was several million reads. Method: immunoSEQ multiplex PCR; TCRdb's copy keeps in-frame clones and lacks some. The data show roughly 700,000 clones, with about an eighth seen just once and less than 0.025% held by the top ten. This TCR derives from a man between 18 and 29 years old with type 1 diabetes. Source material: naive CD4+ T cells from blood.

The CDR3 DNA follows: TGTGCCAGCAGCCAATTTACGGGGGGCTTGAACACTGAAGCTTTCTTT. Amino acids: CASSQFTGGLNTEAFF. This sequence joins TRBV4-2 and TRBJ1-1; a weak D match, TRBD1 (6 bases). Between the trimmed V and J ends, which lost 2 bases and 0 bases, there was a span of 13 bases. Germline V gene data show CDR1 as LGHNA and CDR2 as YNFKEQ. This CDR3 region has 16 residues.